These 31 T cell receptor beta chains share one sample of origin, sequenced in a study of T cell responses to AZD1222 COVID-19 vaccine. The method was immunoSEQ multiplex PCR; TCRdb's version includes in-frame clones alone and lacks a portion of them. This table has some 80,000 clones, approximately 87% appearing once. The sample consisted of peripheral blood, taken on day 0 of AZD1222 vaccination. The origin of the receptors is an adult in good health.

This chain connects TRBV27 to TRBJ1-2; possible D gene TRBD1, 5 bases. Germline CDR1 is MNHEY and CDR2 is SMNVEV (reference sequence). V shed 2 bases and J shed 8 bases, with 27 bases lying between them. CDR3 length: 18 amino acids. CDR3 protein: CASSLPQGPRGAEGGYTF. The CDR3 DNA follows: TGTGCCAGCAGTTTACCTCAAGGCCCACGAGGGGCGGAAGGGGGCTACACCTTC.

V gene TRBV10-1 combines with J gene TRBJ2-7; possible D gene TRBD2, 5 bases. The CDR3 loop spans 9 amino acids. Germline assignment: CDR1 WNHNN and CDR2 SYGVQD (reference sequence). Between the trimmed V and J ends, which lost 10 bases and 7 bases, there was a span of 8 bases. The CDR3 region has the DNA TGCGCCATCCGGAGGGAGCAGTACTTC. This sequence encodes CAIRREQYF.

The rearrangement uses TRBV9 and TRBJ2-3; unclear D gene. CDR1 SGDLS and CDR2 YYNGEE come from the germline V gene. This CDR3 spans 15 amino acids. The V and J ends lost 0 bases and 2 bases respectively, with 10 bases between them. In nucleotides, the CDR3 is TGTGCCAGCAGCGTAGTTCCGCAACACACAGATACGCAGTATTTT. It codes for CASSVVPQHTDTQYF.

The chain links TRBV13 to TRBJ2-1; 7 bases are a match to TRBD1. V shed 6 bases, J shed 8 bases, and the junction held 13 bases outside the gene matches. This CDR3 region has 15 residues. Germline lookup yields CDR1 PRHDT and CDR2 FYEKMQ (reference sequence). The CDR3, as DNA: TGTGCCAGCAGTCACTCGGGGCAGGGGGTGGATGAGCAGTTCTTC. Its protein is CASSHSGQGVDEQFF. Full variable domain (outside the CDR3, taken from reference TRBV13 and TRBJ2-1): AAGVIQSPRHLIKEKRETATLKCYPIPRHDTVYWYQQGPGQDPQFLISFYEKMQSDKGSIPDRFSAQQFSDYHSELNMSSLELGDSALYFCASSHSGQGVDEQFFGPGTRLTVL.

The V gene is TRBV28, the J gene TRBJ2-7, with D perhaps TRBD2 (7 bases). V lost 7 bases to trimming and J lost 4 bases, with 11 bases between them. CDR1 and CDR2 from the germline V gene are MDHEN and SYDVKM. The CDR3 sequence is 12 residues long. This CDR3 is CASTRGGYEQYF. The DNA for the CDR3 is TGTGCCAGCACGAGGGGGGGGTACGAGCAGTACTTC.

The chain carries TRBV19 and TRBJ1-3; no definite D call. Trimming removed 7 bases from V and 0 bases from J, with 13 bases in between. From germline, CDR1 is LNHDA and CDR2 SQIVND (reference sequence). CDR3 length: 15 amino acids. The CDR3 nucleotides are TGTGCCAGTAACCCAGTATGGGACTCTGGAAACACCATATATTTT. It specifies CASNPVWDSGNTIYF.

This clone was seen a handful of times. V is TRBV28 and J is TRBJ1-6; D is unresolved. The ends were cut back, 6 bases at V and 6 bases at J, with 6 bases in the middle. CDR1 and CDR2 from the germline V gene are MDHEN and SYDVKM. The CDR3 loop spans 12 amino acids. Here the CDR3 reads CASRKTNSPLHF. The CDR3 coding sequence is TGTGCCAGCAGGAAAACTAATTCACCCCTCCACTTT.

The rearrangement joins TRBV19 to TRBJ1-1; possibly TRBD1 for D (5 bases). The CDR3 has 16 residues. Germline CDR1 LNHDA, CDR2 SQIVND (reference sequence). The V gene lost 5 bases and the J gene lost 1 base, with 17 bases spanning the gap. Here the CDR3 reads CASSVDLRVGNTEAFF. CDR3 in DNA: TGTGCCAGTAGTGTCGACCTCAGGGTCGGGAACACTGAAGCTTTCTTT.

This chain joins TRBV7-2 and TRBJ1-5; D gene ambiguous. The CDR3 covers 16 residues. Germline V gives CDR1 SGHTA, CDR2 FQGNSA. The ends were cut back, 0 bases at V and 2 bases at J, with 11 bases in the middle. The CDR3 coding sequence is TGTGCCAGCAGCTTAGCGCGTGTTCGCGGCAATCAGCCCCAGCATTTT. Protein product: CASSLARVRGNQPQHF.

The rearrangement links TRBV21-1 to TRBJ1-1; TRBD1, as called in the table, went unchecked against the DNA. TRBV21-1 is a known pseudogene. The CDR3 is 17 residues long. The CDR3 protein is CASSKETGCEPNTEAFF. The CDR3 DNA reads TGTGCCAGCAGCAAAGAAACAGGGTGTGAACCGAACACTGAAGCTTTCTTT.

Only one count was recorded for this clone. J is TRBJ1-5 and V is TRBV5-1; D might be TRBD1 (6 bases). Per the germline V gene, CDR1 is SGHRS and CDR2 is YFSETQ. The CDR3 consists of 15 residues. Trimming shortened V by 5 bases and J by 2 bases, and 14 bases separated the two germline ends. The CDR3 region has the DNA TGCGCCAGCAGTATCGGAGAGGGGGGCAATCAGCCCCAGCATTTT. This sequence encodes CASSIGEGGNQPQHF. Complete variable domain (other parts from reference TRBV5-1 and TRBJ1-5): KAGVTQTPRYLIKTRGQQVTLSCSPISGHRSVSWYQQTPGQGLQFLFEYFSETQRNKGNFPGRFSGRQFSNSRSEMNVSTLELGDSALYLCASSIGEGGNQPQHFGDGTRLSIL.

The gene calls are TRBV6-4 and TRBJ1-1; 7 bases match TRBD1. CDR1 MRHNA and CDR2 SNTAGT come from the germline V gene. CDR3 length: 15 residues. The J segment lost 3 bases and the V segment lost 5 bases, leaving 9 bases of the junction unmatched. The CDR3 region is CASSKQPGQYTEAFF. For the CDR3, the DNA is TGTGCCAGCAGTAAACAACCGGGACAGTACACTGAAGCTTTCTTT.

This clone was counted once. The sample holds other DNA sequences that translate to the same CDR3. V and J are TRBV28 and TRBJ1-6, with D possibly being TRBD1 (6 bases). The CDR3 has 14 amino acids. V lost 2 bases and J 9 bases, leaving 11 bases between the germline ends. Germline V gene lookup returns CDR1 MDHEN and CDR2 SYDVKM. CDR3 residues: CASSLGGGGSPLHF. The CDR3 DNA reads TGTGCCAGCAGTTTAGGGGGGGGCGGTTCACCCCTCCACTTT.

The chain has TRBV5-1 and TRBJ1-1; D is unresolved. Germline values: CDR1 SGHRS, CDR2 YFSETQ. Deletions cut 5 bases from V and 0 bases from J, with 11 bases between. The CDR3 spans 14 residues. DNA of the CDR3: TGCGCCAGCAGGACCGGGTCTTTGAACACTGAAGCTTTCTTT. It specifies CASRTGSLNTEAFF.

The genes are TRBV3-1 (or the pseudogene TRBV3-2) and TRBJ1-3; possibly TRBD1 for D (5 bases). V lost 1 base and J lost 4, with 11 bases in between. Per germline, CDR1 LGHDT and CDR2 YNNKEL (reference sequence). This CDR3 has 15 amino acids. CDR3 protein: CASSQGGVSGNTIYF. For the CDR3, the DNA is TGTGCCAGCAGCCAAGGGGGGGTGAGCGGAAACACCATATATTTT.

The gene calls are TRBV28 and TRBJ1-1; D perhaps matches TRBD1 (6 bases). Trimming cost V 6 bases and J 10 bases, with 12 bases left between them. The CDR3 length is 11 residues. Germline-derived CDR1 and CDR2 are MDHEN and SYDVKM. CDR3 nucleotide sequence: TGTGCCAGCAGCCCAGGGGTAGGAGCTTTCTTT. Residues: CASSPGVGAFF.

Only a few counts were recorded for this clone. The gene calls are TRBV5-1 and TRBJ2-7; D possibly matches TRBD1 or TRBD2 (6 bases each). The CDR3 sequence is 15 residues long. Looked up from germline, CDR1 is SGHRS and CDR2 is YFSETQ. V was trimmed by 0 bases and J by 3 bases, leaving 13 bases between them. The CDR3 is CASSLGQDYYYEQYF. CDR3 DNA sequence: TGCGCCAGCAGCTTGGGACAGGACTACTACTACGAGCAGTACTTC.

J is TRBJ1-5 and V is TRBV2, with unresolved D. The CDR3 totals 14 residues. The V and J ends lost 1 base and 4 bases respectively, with 8 bases between them. Per germline, CDR1 SNHLY and CDR2 FYNNEI. This CDR3 reads CASSEGVGNQPQHF. CDR3 in DNA: TGTGCCAGCAGTGAAGGGGTCGGGAATCAGCCCCAGCATTTT.

The chain uses TRBV5-1 and TRBJ2-1, with 12 positions matching TRBD2. Trimming removed 4 bases from V and 7 bases from J; junction bases left unmatched: 9. Germline assignment: CDR1 SGHRS and CDR2 YFSETQ. The CDR3 length is 16 residues. The CDR3 sequence: CASSVKLAGGGNEQFF. The CDR3, as DNA: TGCGCCAGCAGCGTTAAACTAGCGGGAGGCGGGAATGAGCAGTTCTTC. Using reference TRBV5-1 and TRBJ2-1 for the parts outside the CDR3, the full variable domain is KAGVTQTPRYLIKTRGQQVTLSCSPISGHRSVSWYQQTPGQGLQFLFEYFSETQRNKGNFPGRFSGRQFSNSRSEMNVSTLELGDSALYLCASSVKLAGGGNEQFFGPGTRLTVL.

This chain connects TRBV6-5 to TRBJ1-2; weak D call: TRBD1 (6 bases). V was cut by 6 bases and J by 8 bases, with 16 bases left in between. CDR1 MNHEY and CDR2 SVGAGI come from the germline V gene. CDR3 length: 13 residues. The CDR3 reads CASRDSPASGYTF. In nucleotides, the CDR3 is TGTGCCAGCAGGGACAGTCCGGCATCGGGCTACACCTTC.

The V gene is TRBV30, the J gene TRBJ2-3; 7 bases map to TRBD1. The CDR3 is 14 residues long. Losses at the gene ends were 3 bases for V and 3 bases for J; bases not matched to a gene: 6. Germline-derived CDR1 and CDR2 are GTSNPN and SVGIG (reference sequence). CDR3 sequence reads: CAWSLGTETDTQYF. CDR3 nucleotides: TGTGCCTGGAGCCTCGGGACAGAAACAGATACGCAGTATTTT.

This clone was detected a few times. The chain combines TRBV27 with TRBJ2-7, with 7 bases matching TRBD1. The CDR3 is 14 amino acids. Trimming at V came to 5 bases and at J to 3 bases, leaving 7 bases not matched to a gene. The germline gives CDR1 MNHEY, CDR2 SMNVEV (reference sequence). In DNA form, the CDR3 reads TGTGCCAGCAGTGGGGTCGGGACAGTCTACGAGCAGTACTTC. Its translation is CASSGVGTVYEQYF.

Only one count was recorded for this clone. The chain couples TRBV28 to TRBJ1-2; no clear D. CDR1 and CDR2 from the germline V gene are MDHEN and SYDVKM. The V end lost 2 bases, the J end lost 8 bases, and 9 bases lay between the germline ends. The CDR3 is made up of 12 amino acids. The CDR3 loop reads CASSLMGGGYTF. The CDR3 DNA reads TGTGCCAGCAGTTTAATGGGTGGGGGCTACACCTTC.

The chain recombines TRBV14 with TRBJ1-6, with TRBD1 as a possible D gene (6 bases). The CDR3 contains 14 residues. Deletions cut 2 bases from V and 10 bases from J, with 12 bases between. In germline, CDR1 is SGHDN, CDR2 FVKESK. The CDR3 DNA reads as TGTGCCAGCAGCCAAACGGGGGGCGTATCACCCCTCCACTTT. This codes for CASSQTGGVSPLHF.

V usage is TRBV28 and J usage is TRBJ1-2; D not resolved. Trimming pared 7 bases from V and 7 bases from J, leaving 19 bases between. Germline CDR1 and CDR2: MDHEN and SYDVKM. The CDR3 sequence is 14 residues long. CDR3 amino acids: CASTQTGEVGGYTF. The CDR3 DNA is TGTGCCAGCACCCAAACCGGAGAGGTTGGTGGCTACACCTTC.

J is TRBJ1-3 and V is TRBV30; D is unresolved. Germline V gene lookup returns CDR1 GTSNPN and CDR2 SVGIG (reference sequence). Trimming removed 0 bases from V and 0 bases from J, with 3 bases in between. This CDR3 is 13 amino acids long. The CDR3 region has the DNA TGTGCCTGGAGTGTGGCCTCTGGAAACACCATATATTTT. Protein: CAWSVASGNTIYF.

The chain combines TRBV19 with TRBJ1-5, with 7 bases lining up with TRBD1. In germline, CDR1 is LNHDA, CDR2 SQIVND (reference sequence). The junction had 10 bases not matched to a gene; V was cut back by 8 bases and J by 0 bases. The CDR3 is 16 amino acids. DNA of the CDR3: TGTGCCAGTCTACAGCTGACAGGGTCTAGCAATCAGCCCCAGCATTTT. It yields the protein CASLQLTGSSNQPQHF.

The J gene is TRBJ2-3, the V gene TRBV5-1; D not resolved. CDR1 and CDR2 from the germline V gene are SGHRS and YFSETQ. This CDR3 region has 14 residues. V dropped 4 bases and J dropped 2 bases, with 11 bases sitting between them. The CDR3 here is CASSTHSATDTQYF. The DNA for the CDR3 is TGCGCCAGCAGCACGCACAGCGCCACAGATACGCAGTATTTT. The whole variable domain, filled in from reference TRBV5-1 and TRBJ2-3, reads KAGVTQTPRYLIKTRGQQVTLSCSPISGHRSVSWYQQTPGQGLQFLFEYFSETQRNKGNFPGRFSGRQFSNSRSEMNVSTLELGDSALYLCASSTHSATDTQYFGPGTRLTVL.

The rearrangement joins TRBV5-1 to TRBJ2-7, with D tentatively TRBD2 (5 bases). Trimming removed 3 bases at V and 2 bases at J, with 15 bases between. The CDR3 extends over 15 amino acids. CDR1 SGHRS and CDR2 YFSETQ come from the germline V gene. The CDR3 protein is CASSSGGLTTYEQYF. CDR3 coding DNA: TGCGCCAGCAGCTCCGGTGGACTGACGACCTACGAGCAGTACTTC. Based on the CDR3 plus reference TRBV5-1 and TRBJ2-7, the full variable domain is KAGVTQTPRYLIKTRGQQVTLSCSPISGHRSVSWYQQTPGQGLQFLFEYFSETQRNKGNFPGRFSGRQFSNSRSEMNVSTLELGDSALYLCASSSGGLTTYEQYFGPGTRLTVT.

This clone has only one observation. This chain joins TRBV28 and TRBJ1-4, with TRBD1 matching 8 bases. CDR3 size: 16 residues. Germline V lookup: CDR1 MDHEN, CDR2 SYDVKM. The ends lost 5 bases at V and 2 bases at J; junction bases unmatched: 7. The CDR3 reads CASSDDRGQTNEKLFF. CDR3 in DNA: TGTGCCAGCAGTGATGACAGGGGTCAGACTAATGAAAAACTGTTTTTT.

V is TRBV6-2 or TRBV6-3 and J is TRBJ2-7, with TRBD2 identical over 13 bases. Germline trimming cut 6 bases from V and 2 bases from J; bases unmatched to any gene: 4. CDR3 length: 15 residues. In germline, CDR1 is MNHEY, CDR2 SVGEGT. The CDR3 spells CASSGTSGNTYEQYF. The CDR3 nucleotides are TGTGCCAGCAGCGGGACTAGCGGGAACACCTACGAGCAGTACTTC.